This T cell receptor beta chain was sequenced for a study of OX40 agonist ivuxolimab in advanced cancers. In the study overall: People who had prior anti-PD-1, anti-PD-L1 or anti-CTLA-4 therapy could take part, and around 40% had some. Partial responses occurred in Three dose-escalation patients, one with hepatocellular carcinoma and two with cutaneous melanoma. Notes on the study in general: With doses of 0.1-3.0 mg/kg, partial responders showed among the lowest clonal expansion.

Turning to this clone: Its antigen remains unidentified.

Patients were ruled out by autoimmune disease history or systemic immunosuppression. This CDR3 comprises 13 residues. Germline V CDR1 and CDR2: SGHRS, YFSETQ. Unmatched junction bases numbered 2, after V lost 4 bases and J lost 4 bases. Data came from immunoSEQ multiplex PCR; TCRdb stores just in-frame clones and leaves some out. Among roughly 75,000 clones listed, about nine tenths were seen once. Specimen: CD4+ or CD8+ T cells sorted from blood, collected in a trial of the OX40 agonist ivuxolimab. The sequence derives from an adult with an advanced solid tumor such as melanoma, head and neck, liver or kidney cancer. The gene calls are TRBV5-1 and TRBJ1-3; TRBD1 aligns across 7 bases. The CDR3 protein is CASSTDRGNTIYF. The CDR3 region has the DNA TGCGCCAGCAGCACGGACAGGGGAAACACCATATATTTT.